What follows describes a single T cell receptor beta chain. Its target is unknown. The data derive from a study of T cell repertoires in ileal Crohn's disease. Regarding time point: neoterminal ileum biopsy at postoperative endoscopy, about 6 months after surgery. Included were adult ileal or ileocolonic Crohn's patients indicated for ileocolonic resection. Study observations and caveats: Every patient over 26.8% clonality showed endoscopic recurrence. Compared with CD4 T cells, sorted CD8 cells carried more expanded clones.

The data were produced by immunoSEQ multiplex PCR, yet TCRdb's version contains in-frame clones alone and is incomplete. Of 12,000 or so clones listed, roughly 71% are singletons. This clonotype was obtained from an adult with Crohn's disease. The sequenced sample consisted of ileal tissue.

CDR3 in DNA: TGTGCCAGCAGCAAAGTAGGGGACAACACTGAAGCTTTCTTT. Encoded protein: CASSKVGDNTEAFF. The V gene is TRBV21-1, the J gene TRBJ1-1. TRBV21-1 represents a pseudogene. This CDR3 region has 14 residues.